This TCR beta chain is from a study of T cell responses to AZD1222 COVID-19 vaccine. The J segment lost 2 bases and the V segment lost 5 bases, leaving 11 bases of the junction unmatched. The germline V gene encodes CDR1 MGHDK and CDR2 SYGVNS. This CDR3 spans 18 amino acids. TCRdb keeps only in-frame clones here, not all; method: immunoSEQ multiplex PCR. The sample lists about 100,000 clones; more than 70% were seen once. The rearrangement joins TRBV25-1 to TRBJ2-1; TRBD2 matches at 11 bases. The specimen comprised peripheral blood, sampled on day 0 of AZD1222 vaccination. The TCR sequence derives from an adult in good health. Written as DNA, the CDR3 is TGTGCCAGCAGTCCTCACCCCTTACTAGCGGGAGCCTACAATGAGCAGTTCTTC. Its protein product is CASSPHPLLAGAYNEQFF. Full variable domain (rest looked up from reference TRBV25-1 and TRBJ2-1): EADIYQTPRYLVIGTGKKITLECSQTMGHDKMYWYQQDPGMELHLIHYSYGVNSTEKGDLSSESTVSRIRTEHFPLTLESARPSHTSQYLCASSPHPLLAGAYNEQFFGPGTRLTVL.